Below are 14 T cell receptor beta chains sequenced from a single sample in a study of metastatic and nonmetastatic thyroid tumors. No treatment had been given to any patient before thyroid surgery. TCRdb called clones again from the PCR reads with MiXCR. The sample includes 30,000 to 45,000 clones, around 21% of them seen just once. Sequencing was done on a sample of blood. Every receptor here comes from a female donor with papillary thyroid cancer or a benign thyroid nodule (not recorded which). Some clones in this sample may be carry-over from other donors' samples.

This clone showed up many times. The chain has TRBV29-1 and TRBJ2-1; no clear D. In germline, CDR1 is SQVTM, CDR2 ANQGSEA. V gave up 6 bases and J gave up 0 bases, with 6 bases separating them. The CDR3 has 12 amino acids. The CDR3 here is CSVLSSYNEQFF. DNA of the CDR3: TGCAGCGTCTTAAGCTCCTACAATGAGCAGTTCTTC.

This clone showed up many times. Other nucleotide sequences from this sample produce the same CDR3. CDR3 region: CATSRDLGTANTEAFF. DNA for the CDR3: TGTGCCACCAGCAGAGATTTGGGGACGGCGAACACTGAAGCTTTCTTT. This chain uses TRBV15 with TRBJ1-1, with a possible D match to TRBD1 (5 bases). This CDR3 region has 16 residues. CDR1 LNHNV and CDR2 YYDKDF come from the germline V gene (reference sequence). Between the trimmed V and J ends, which lost 0 bases and 1 base, there was a span of 12 bases.

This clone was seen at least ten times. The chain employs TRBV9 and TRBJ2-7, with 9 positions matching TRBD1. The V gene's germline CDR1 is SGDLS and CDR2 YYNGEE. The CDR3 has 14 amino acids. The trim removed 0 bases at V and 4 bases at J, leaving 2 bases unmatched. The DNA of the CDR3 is TGTGCCAGCAGCGTAGACGGACAGGGGTACGAGCAGTACTTC. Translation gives CASSVDGQGYEQYF.

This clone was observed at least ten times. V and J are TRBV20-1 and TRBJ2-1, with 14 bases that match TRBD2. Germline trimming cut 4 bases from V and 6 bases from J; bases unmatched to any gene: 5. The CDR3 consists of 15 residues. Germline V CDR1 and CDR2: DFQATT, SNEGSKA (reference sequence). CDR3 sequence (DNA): TGCAGTGCTAAGGGACTAGCGGGAGTAATCAATGAGCAGTTCTTC. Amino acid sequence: CSAKGLAGVINEQFF.

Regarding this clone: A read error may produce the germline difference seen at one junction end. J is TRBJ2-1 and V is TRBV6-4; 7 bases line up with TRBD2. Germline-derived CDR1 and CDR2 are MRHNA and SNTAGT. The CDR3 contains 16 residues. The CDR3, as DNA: TGTGCCAGCAGTGACTCGGCTAGCGGTGATCACAATGAGCAGCTCTTC. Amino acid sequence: CASSDSASGDHNEQLF.

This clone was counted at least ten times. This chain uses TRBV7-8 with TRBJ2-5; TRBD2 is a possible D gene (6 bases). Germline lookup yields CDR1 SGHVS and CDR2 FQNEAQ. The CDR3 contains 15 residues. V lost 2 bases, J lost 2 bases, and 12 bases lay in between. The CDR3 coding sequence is TGTGCCAGCAGCTTAACCGGGACTCCTCAAGAGACCCAGTACTTC. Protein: CASSLTGTPQETQYF.

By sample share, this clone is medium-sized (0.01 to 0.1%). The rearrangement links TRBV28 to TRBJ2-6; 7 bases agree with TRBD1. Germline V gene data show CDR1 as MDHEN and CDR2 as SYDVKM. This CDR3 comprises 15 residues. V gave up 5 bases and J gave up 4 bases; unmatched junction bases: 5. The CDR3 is CASSQGEAGANVLTF. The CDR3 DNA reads TGTGCCAGCAGTCAGGGGGAAGCGGGGGCCAACGTCCTGACTTTC.

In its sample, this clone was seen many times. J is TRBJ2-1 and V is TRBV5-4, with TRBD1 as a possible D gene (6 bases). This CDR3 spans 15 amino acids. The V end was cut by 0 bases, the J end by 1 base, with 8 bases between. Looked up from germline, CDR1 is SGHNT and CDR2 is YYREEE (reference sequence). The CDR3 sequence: CASSLGTASYNEQFF. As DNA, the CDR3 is TGTGCCAGCAGCTTGGGGACAGCTTCCTACAATGAGCAGTTCTTC.

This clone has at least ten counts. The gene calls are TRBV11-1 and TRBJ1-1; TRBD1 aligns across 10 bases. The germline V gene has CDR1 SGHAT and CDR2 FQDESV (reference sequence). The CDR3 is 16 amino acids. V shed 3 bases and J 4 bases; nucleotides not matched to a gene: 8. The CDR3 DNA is TGTGCCAGCAGCTTGCCCGGGACAGGGGAGGGCACTGAAGCTTTCTTT. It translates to CASSLPGTGEGTEAFF.

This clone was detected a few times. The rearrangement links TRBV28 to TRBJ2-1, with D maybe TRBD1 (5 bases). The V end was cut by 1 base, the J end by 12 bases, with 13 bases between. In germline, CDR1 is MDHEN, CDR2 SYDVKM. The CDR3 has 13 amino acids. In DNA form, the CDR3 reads TGTGCCAGCAGTTTATCTCGGACACAGGCGCAGTTCTTC. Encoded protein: CASSLSRTQAQFF. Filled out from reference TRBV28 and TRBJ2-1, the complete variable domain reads DVKVTQSSRYLVKRTGEKVFLECVQDMDHENMFWYRQDPGLGLRLIYFSYDVKMKEKGDIPEGYSVSREKKERFSLILESASTNQTSMYLCASSLSRTQAQFFGPGTRLTVL.

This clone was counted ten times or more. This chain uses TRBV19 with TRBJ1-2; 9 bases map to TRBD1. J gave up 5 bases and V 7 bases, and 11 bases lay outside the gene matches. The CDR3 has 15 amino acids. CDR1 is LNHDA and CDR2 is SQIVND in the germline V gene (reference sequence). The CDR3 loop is CASNGAQGADYGYTF. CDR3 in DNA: TGTGCCAGTAACGGTGCACAGGGGGCCGATTATGGCTACACCTTC.

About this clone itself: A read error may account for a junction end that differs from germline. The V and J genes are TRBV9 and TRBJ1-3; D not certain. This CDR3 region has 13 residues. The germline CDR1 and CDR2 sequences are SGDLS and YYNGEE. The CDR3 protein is CASSVDGEVAYNF. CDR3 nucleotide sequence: TGTGCCAGCAGCGTAGACGGGGAGGTGGCATATAATTTT.

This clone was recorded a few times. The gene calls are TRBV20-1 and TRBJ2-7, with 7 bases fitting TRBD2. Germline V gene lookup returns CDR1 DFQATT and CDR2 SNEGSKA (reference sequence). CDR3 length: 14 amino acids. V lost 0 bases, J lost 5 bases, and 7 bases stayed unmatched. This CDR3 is CSARDGAGKNEQYF. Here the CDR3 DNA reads TGCAGTGCTAGAGATGGAGCGGGAAAGAACGAGCAGTACTTC.

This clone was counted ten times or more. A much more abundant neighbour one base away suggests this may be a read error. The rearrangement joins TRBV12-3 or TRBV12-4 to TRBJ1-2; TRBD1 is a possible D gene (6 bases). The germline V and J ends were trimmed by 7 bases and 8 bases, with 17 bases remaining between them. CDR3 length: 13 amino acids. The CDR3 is CASKSDGGHGYTF. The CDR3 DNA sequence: TGTGCCAGCAAGAGCGACGGGGGGCACGGCTACACCTTC.